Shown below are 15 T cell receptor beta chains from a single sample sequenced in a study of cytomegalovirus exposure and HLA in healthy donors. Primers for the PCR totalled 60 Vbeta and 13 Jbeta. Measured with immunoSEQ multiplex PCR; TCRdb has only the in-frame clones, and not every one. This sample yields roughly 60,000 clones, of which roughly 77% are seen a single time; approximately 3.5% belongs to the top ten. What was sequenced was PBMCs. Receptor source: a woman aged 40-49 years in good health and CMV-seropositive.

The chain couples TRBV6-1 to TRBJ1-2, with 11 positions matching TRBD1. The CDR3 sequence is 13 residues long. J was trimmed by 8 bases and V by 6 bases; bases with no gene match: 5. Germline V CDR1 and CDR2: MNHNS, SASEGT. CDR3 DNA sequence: TGTGCCAGCAGGGGGACAGGGGGACCAGGCTACACCTTC. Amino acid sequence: CASRGTGGPGYTF.

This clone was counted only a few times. The CDR3 DNA reads as TGTGCCAGCAGCCCTACCGGGGAGCTGTTTTTT. This codes for CASSPTGELFF. This sequence joins TRBV2 and TRBJ2-2; D gene unclear. V was trimmed by 6 bases and J by 5 bases, leaving 4 bases between them. Germline loops: CDR1 SNHLY, CDR2 FYNNEI. The CDR3 consists of 11 residues.

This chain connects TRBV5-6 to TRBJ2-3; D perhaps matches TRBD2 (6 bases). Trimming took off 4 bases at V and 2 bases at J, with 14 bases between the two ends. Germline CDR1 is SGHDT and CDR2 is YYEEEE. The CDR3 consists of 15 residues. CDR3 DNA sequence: TGTGCCAGCAGCACCAAGGGACTGTACACAGATACGCAGTATTTT. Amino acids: CASSTKGLYTDTQYF.

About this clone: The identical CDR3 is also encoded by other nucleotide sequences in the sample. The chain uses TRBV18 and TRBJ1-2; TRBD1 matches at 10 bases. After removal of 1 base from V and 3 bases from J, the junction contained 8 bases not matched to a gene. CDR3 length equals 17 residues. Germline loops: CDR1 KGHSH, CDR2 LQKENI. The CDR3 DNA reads TGTGCCAGCTCACCACGGTTAACAGGGACAGGGGACTATGGCTACACCTTC. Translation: CASSPRLTGTGDYGYTF.

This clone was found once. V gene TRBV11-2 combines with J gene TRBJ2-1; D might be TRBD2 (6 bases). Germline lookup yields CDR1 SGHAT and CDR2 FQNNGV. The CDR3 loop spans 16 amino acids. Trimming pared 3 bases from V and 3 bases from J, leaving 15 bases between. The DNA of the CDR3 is TGTGCCAGCAGCTTGAGGTCGCGCGGGATCTACAATGAGCAGTTCTTC. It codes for CASSLRSRGIYNEQFF.

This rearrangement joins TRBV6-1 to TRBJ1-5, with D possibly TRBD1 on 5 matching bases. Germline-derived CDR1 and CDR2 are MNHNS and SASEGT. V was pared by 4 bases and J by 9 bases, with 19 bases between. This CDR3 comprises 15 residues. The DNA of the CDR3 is TGTGCCAGCAGTGTATCTACCAGGGAGGATCGGCCCCAGCATTTT. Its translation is CASSVSTREDRPQHF.

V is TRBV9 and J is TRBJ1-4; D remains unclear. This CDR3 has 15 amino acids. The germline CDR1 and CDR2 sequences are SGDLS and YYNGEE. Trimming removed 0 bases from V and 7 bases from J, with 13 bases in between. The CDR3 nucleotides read TGTGCCAGCAGCGTAGGGACTCACCCGGGTGAAAAACTGTTTTTT. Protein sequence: CASSVGTHPGEKLFF.

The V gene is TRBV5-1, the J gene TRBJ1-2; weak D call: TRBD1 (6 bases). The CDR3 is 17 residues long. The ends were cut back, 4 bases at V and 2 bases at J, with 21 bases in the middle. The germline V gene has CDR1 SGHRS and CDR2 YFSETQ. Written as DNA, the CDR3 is TGCGCCAGCAGCCTGGCCGGACAGCCAAGACTCAACTATGGCTACACCTTC. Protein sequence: CASSLAGQPRLNYGYTF.

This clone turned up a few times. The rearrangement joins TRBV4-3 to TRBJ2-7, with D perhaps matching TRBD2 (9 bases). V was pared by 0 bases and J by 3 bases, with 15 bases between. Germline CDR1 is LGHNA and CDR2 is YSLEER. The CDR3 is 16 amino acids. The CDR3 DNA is TGCGCCAGCAGCCAAGATCTAGCGGGACAGGACTACGAGCAGTACTTC. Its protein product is CASSQDLAGQDYEQYF.

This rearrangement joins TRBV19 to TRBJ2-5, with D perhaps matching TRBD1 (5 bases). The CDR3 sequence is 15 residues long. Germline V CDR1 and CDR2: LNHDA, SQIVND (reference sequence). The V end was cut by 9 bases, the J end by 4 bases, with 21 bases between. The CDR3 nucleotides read TGTGCCAGAGCCTTGGACGCCCCAGGGTTAGAGACCCAGTACTTC. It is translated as CARALDAPGLETQYF.

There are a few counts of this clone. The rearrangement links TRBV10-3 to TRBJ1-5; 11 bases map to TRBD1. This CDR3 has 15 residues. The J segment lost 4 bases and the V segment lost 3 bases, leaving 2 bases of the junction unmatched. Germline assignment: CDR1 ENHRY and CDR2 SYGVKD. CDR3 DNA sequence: TGTGCCATCAGTGATGGACAGGGGGCAAATCAGCCCCAGCATTTT. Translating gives CAISDGQGANQPQHF.

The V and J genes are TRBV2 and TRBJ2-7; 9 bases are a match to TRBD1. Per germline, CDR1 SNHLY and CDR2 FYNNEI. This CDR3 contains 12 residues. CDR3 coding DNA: TGTGCCAGCAGAGCTAATACAGGGGGCGCGTATGTC. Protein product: CASRANTGGAYV.

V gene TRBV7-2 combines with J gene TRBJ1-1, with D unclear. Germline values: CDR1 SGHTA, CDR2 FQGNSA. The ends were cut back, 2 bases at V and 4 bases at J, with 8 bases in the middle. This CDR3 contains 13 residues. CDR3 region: CASSLSTSTEAFF. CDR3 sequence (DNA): TGTGCCAGCAGCTTATCGACTTCCACTGAAGCTTTCTTT. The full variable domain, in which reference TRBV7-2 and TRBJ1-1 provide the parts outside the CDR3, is GAGVSQSPSNKVTEKGKDVELRCDPISGHTALYWYRQSLGQGLEFLIYFQGNSAPDKSGLPSDRFSAERTGGSVSTLTIQRTQQEDSAVYLCASSLSTSTEAFFGQGTRLTVV.

The CDR3 region is CASRLGPSYNSPLHF. The CDR3 DNA reads TGCGCCAGCCGTCTAGGTCCCTCCTATAATTCACCCCTCCACTTT. The gene calls are TRBV5-1 and TRBJ1-6; D call uncertain. The CDR3 sequence is 15 residues long. Germline CDR1 reads SGHRS; CDR2 reads YFSETQ. V was pared by 7 bases and J by 0 bases, with 11 bases between.

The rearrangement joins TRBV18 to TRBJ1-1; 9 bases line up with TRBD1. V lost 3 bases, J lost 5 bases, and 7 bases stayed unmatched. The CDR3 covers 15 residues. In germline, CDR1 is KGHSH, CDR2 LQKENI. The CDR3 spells CASSPFLTGGTEAFF. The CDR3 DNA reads TGTGCCAGCTCACCTTTCTTGACAGGGGGAACTGAAGCTTTCTTT.